This is a list of T cell receptor beta chains from one sample in a study of blood T cell repertoires in COVID-19. The method was immunoSEQ multiplex PCR; TCRdb's version includes in-frame clones alone and lacks a portion of them. The sample consists of roughly 240,000 clones, approximately 84% of them appearing once. Sequenced sample: peripheral blood. The receptors derive from a woman aged 80 or older with acute or convalescent COVID-19. CDR3s include the opening cysteine and the closing phenylalanine or tryptophan. Fields, in order: V gene, D gene, clone size, J gene, CDR3 protein, CDR3 DNA. D genes are given only for firm matches. Size is stated for part of the rows, as once, few or many counts, or as a class when the clone is expanded.

>TRBV4-3|TRBD1|NA|TRBJ1-4
CASSLGAGQGDEKLFF
TGCGCCAGCAGCCTGGGAGCGGGACAGGGGGACGAAAAACTGTTTTTT
>TRBV5-5|TRBD1|NA|TRBJ1-6
CASSSDRGNSPLHF
TGTGCCAGCAGCTCGGACAGGGGGAATTCACCCCTCCACTTT
>TRBV19|NA|NA|TRBJ2-5
CASSPLEGPRQETQYF
TGTGCCAGTAGCCCTCTGGAGGGGCCTAGACAGGAGACCCAGTACTTC
>TRBV6-5|NA|NA|TRBJ1-5
CASSYSAAQPQHF
TGTGCCAGCAGTTACTCGGCAGCGCAGCCCCAGCATTTT
>TRBV7-2|NA|NA|TRBJ1-6
CASSLSILTYNSPLHF
TGTGCCAGCAGCTTAAGCATCCTTACGTATAATTCACCCCTCCACTTT
>TRBV29-1|TRBD1|few|TRBJ1-2
CSVFLQGAEGYTF
TGCAGCGTGTTCTTACAGGGGGCGGAGGGCTACACCTTC
>TRBV7-2|NA|NA|TRBJ2-7
CASSARRGEQYF
TGTGCCAGCAGCGCCCGGAGGGGAGAGCAGTACTTC
>TRBV7-6|TRBD1|NA|TRBJ2-7
CASSLGQGGSSYEQYF
TGTGCCAGCAGCTTAGGACAGGGGGGGAGCTCCTACGAGCAGTACTTC
>TRBV28|NA|once|TRBJ1-5
CASSTPGQPQHF
TGTGCCAGCAGTACGCCAGGGCAGCCCCAGCATTTT
>TRBV5-6|TRBD1|few|TRBJ1-4
CASSAGTGDEKLFF
TGTGCCAGCAGCGCCGGGACAGGGGATGAAAAACTGTTTTTT
>TRBV5-1|TRBD2|NA|TRBJ2-1
CASAGLAGAGEQFF
TGCGCCAGCGCAGGACTAGCGGGAGCAGGTGAGCAGTTCTTC
>TRBV18|NA|NA|TRBJ1-1
CASSQGGGLTEAFF
TGTGCCAGCTCCCAGGGCGGAGGGCTTACTGAAGCTTTCTTT
>TRBV4-3|NA|NA|TRBJ1-2
CASSQDHLWLYGYTF
TGCGCCAGCAGCCAAGATCATTTGTGGCTCTATGGCTACACCTTC
>TRBV7-2|NA|NA|TRBJ2-3
CASSLRLEDTQYF
TGTGCCAGCAGCTTACGACTAGAGGACACGCAGTATTTT
>TRBV7-9|TRBD1|NA|TRBJ1-2
CASSLASGQGSNGYTF
TGTGCCAGCAGCTTAGCGTCGGGACAGGGCTCGAATGGCTACACCTTC
>TRBV6-2/TRBV6-3|TRBD1|NA|TRBJ2-5
CASSRTGERWETQYF
TGTGCCAGCAGTCGGACAGGGGAGAGGTGGGAGACCCAGTACTTC
>TRBV11-1|TRBD1|NA|TRBJ1-2
CASSRGTGNYGYTF
TGTGCCAGCAGCCGAGGGACAGGGAACTATGGCTACACCTTC
>TRBV6-2/TRBV6-3|TRBD2|few|TRBJ2-5
CASSPTGTRKRGQETQYF
TGTGCCAGCAGCCCTACCGGGACTAGAAAGAGGGGACAAGAGACCCAGTACTTC
>TRBV10-3|TRBD1|NA|TRBJ1-1
CAISTTGVAEAFF
TGTGCCATCAGCACGACAGGGGTCGCTGAAGCTTTCTTT
>TRBV6-5|NA|NA|TRBJ1-6
CAISSVRKSDSPLHF
TGTGCCATATCCTCCGTGAGAAAGAGCGATTCACCCCTCCACTTT
>TRBV28|TRBD2|NA|TRBJ2-3
CASTERGSTDTQYF
TGTGCCAGCACCGAGCGGGGGAGCACAGATACGCAGTATTTT
>TRBV2|TRBD1|NA|TRBJ2-5
CASSSRQGSLPQYF
TGTGCCAGCAGTTCGAGACAGGGAAGTTTGCCCCAGTACTTC
>TRBV11-2|TRBD1|NA|TRBJ1-2
CASSLLTGWNYGYTF
TGTGCCAGCAGCTTATTGACAGGGTGGAACTATGGCTACACCTTC
>TRBV3-1/TRBV3-2|TRBD2|NA|TRBJ2-5
CASSQLAGGREETQYF
TGTGCCAGCAGCCAACTAGCGGGGGGGCGAGAAGAGACCCAGTACTTC
>TRBV4-1|NA|NA|TRBJ1-2
CASSQDLDFLRDYTF
TGCGCCAGCAGCCAAGATCTGGACTTCCTGAGGGACTACACCTTC
>TRBV28|TRBD1|NA|TRBJ2-1
CASRPTGVYNEQFF
TGTGCCAGCCGACCGACAGGGGTCTACAATGAGCAGTTCTTC
>TRBV28|NA|NA|TRBJ2-7
CASSIQGGTYEQYF
TGTGCCAGCAGTATACAGGGGGGGACCTACGAGCAGTACTTC
>TRBV12-3/TRBV12-4|NA|NA|TRBJ1-2
CASASRGLRGYTF
TGTGCCAGCGCGTCCCGAGGACTTCGTGGCTACACCTTC
>TRBV2|TRBD2|NA|TRBJ2-2
CASSQKREGTGELFF
TGTGCCAGCAGCCAAAAGCGGGAGGGGACCGGGGAGCTGTTTTTT
>TRBV4-2|TRBD2|NA|TRBJ2-3
CASSQDLGSSGRATDTQYF
TGTGCCAGCAGCCAAGATCTTGGGTCTAGCGGGAGGGCCACAGATACGCAGTATTTT
>TRBV5-1|TRBD2|many|TRBJ2-3
CASRPRTSGGTDTQYF
TGCGCCAGCAGACCCCGGACTAGCGGGGGGACAGATACGCAGTATTTT
>TRBV5-1|TRBD1|NA|TRBJ1-1
CASSTGQGGYTEAFF
TGCGCCAGCAGCACGGGACAGGGTGGATACACTGAAGCTTTCTTT
>TRBV18|TRBD1|NA|TRBJ1-6
CASSQDRDNSPLHF
TGTGCCAGCTCACAGGACAGGGATAATTCACCCCTCCACTTT
>TRBV3-1/TRBV3-2|TRBD1|NA|TRBJ1-2
CASSPTDRGGYTF
TGTGCCAGCAGCCCAACGGACAGGGGAGGCTACACCTTC
>TRBV7-9|NA|NA|TRBJ1-3
CASSFGAPSGNTIYF
TGTGCCAGCAGCTTTGGGGCGCCCTCTGGAAACACCATATATTTT
>TRBV30|NA|NA|TRBJ2-7
CAWSWLSYEQYF
TGTGCCTGGAGTTGGCTCTCCTACGAGCAGTACTTC
>TRBV6-5|TRBD1|NA|TRBJ2-7
CASSTRDRAAYEQYF
TGTGCCAGCAGTACCCGGGACAGGGCTGCCTACGAGCAGTACTTC
>TRBV28|NA|NA|TRBJ2-3
CASSKGTQSTDTQYF
TGTGCCAGCAGTAAAGGGACACAGAGCACAGATACGCAGTATTTT
>TRBV19|NA|NA|TRBJ1-6
CASRTVNNSPLHF
TGTGCCAGTAGGACAGTTAATAATTCACCCCTCCACTTT
>TRBV6-5|TRBD2|NA|TRBJ2-3
CASSPGRGGDTQYF
TGTGCCAGCAGCCCGGGGAGGGGTGGAGATACGCAGTATTTT
>TRBV7-2|NA|NA|TRBJ1-6
CASSLALGSSYNSPLHF
TGTGCCAGCAGCTTAGCGCTCGGGAGCTCCTATAATTCACCCCTCCACTTT
>TRBV5-4|NA|NA|TRBJ1-2
CASSLEGGTTQYTF
TGTGCCAGCAGCTTGGAGGGGGGGACCACCCAGTACACCTTC
>TRBV6-5|TRBD1|NA|TRBJ1-3
CASRGTGRSGNTIYF
TGTGCCAGCAGGGGGACAGGACGCTCTGGAAACACCATATATTTT
>TRBV7-2|TRBD2|NA|TRBJ2-5
CASSFSSGGETQYF
TGTGCCAGCAGCTTCTCATCGGGAGGAGAGACCCAGTACTTC
>TRBV27|TRBD1|NA|TRBJ2-7
CASSWDSLSYEQYF
TGTGCCAGCAGTTGGGACAGCCTCTCCTACGAGCAGTACTTC
>TRBV19|NA|NA|TRBJ2-2
CATRGSRGSTGELFF
TGTGCCACTAGGGGTTCCAGGGGAAGCACCGGGGAGCTGTTTTTT
>TRBV19|TRBD1|NA|TRBJ1-1
CASSRQGVTEAFF
TGTGCCAGTAGCCGACAGGGTGTCACTGAAGCTTTCTTT
>TRBV19|NA|NA|TRBJ2-7
CASSTLMDINPYEQYF
TGTGCCAGTAGTACCTTAATGGACATCAACCCCTACGAGCAGTACTTC
>TRBV5-6|NA|few|TRBJ2-7
CASSLAGVYYEQYF
TGTGCCAGCAGCTTGGCCGGGGTCTACTACGAGCAGTACTTC
>TRBV12-3/TRBV12-4|NA|NA|TRBJ1-1
CASSLQANTEAFF
TGTGCCAGCAGTTTACAGGCCAACACTGAAGCTTTCTTT
>TRBV4-3|TRBD1|NA|TRBJ1-6
CASSQDKTGLLPLHF
TGCGCCAGCAGCCAAGATAAGACAGGGCTTTTACCCCTCCACTTT
>TRBV6-2/TRBV6-3|NA|NA|TRBJ1-1
CASSDRRTEAFF
TGTGCCAGCAGTGACAGACGCACTGAAGCTTTCTTT
>TRBV5-4|NA|NA|TRBJ1-5
CASSLEQGQPQHF
TGTGCCAGCAGCTTGGAACAGGGTCAGCCCCAGCATTTT
>TRBV19|TRBD1|NA|TRBJ2-3
CASSSGGSDTQYF
TGTGCCAGTAGTTCAGGGGGCTCCGATACGCAGTATTTT
>TRBV6-5|TRBD2|NA|TRBJ2-3
CASSPSGGTDTQYF
TGTGCCAGCAGTCCTAGCGGGGGGACAGATACGCAGTATTTT
>TRBV18|NA|NA|TRBJ1-1
CASSPDRTVEAFF
TGTGCCAGCTCACCAGACCGGACAGTTGAAGCTTTCTTT
>TRBV9|NA|NA|TRBJ2-6
CASSVAPAGSGANVLTF
TGTGCCAGCAGCGTAGCTCCCGCAGGGTCTGGGGCCAACGTCCTGACTTTC
>TRBV20-1|TRBD1|NA|TRBJ1-2
CSASTRDRGNGYTF
TGCAGTGCTAGTACCCGGGACAGGGGAAATGGCTACACCTTC